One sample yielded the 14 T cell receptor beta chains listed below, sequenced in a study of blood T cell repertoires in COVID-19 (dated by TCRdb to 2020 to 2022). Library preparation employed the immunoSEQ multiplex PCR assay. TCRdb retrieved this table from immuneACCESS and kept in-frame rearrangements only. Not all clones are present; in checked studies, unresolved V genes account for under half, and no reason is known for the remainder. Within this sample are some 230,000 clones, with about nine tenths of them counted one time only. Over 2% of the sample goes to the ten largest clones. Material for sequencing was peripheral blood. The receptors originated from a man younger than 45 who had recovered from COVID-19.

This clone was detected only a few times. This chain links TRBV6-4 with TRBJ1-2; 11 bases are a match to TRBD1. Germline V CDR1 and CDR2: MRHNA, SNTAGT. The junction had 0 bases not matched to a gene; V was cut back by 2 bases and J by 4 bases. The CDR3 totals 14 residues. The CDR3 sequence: CASSDGTGGYGYTF. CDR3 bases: TGTGCCAGCAGTGACGGGACAGGGGGCTATGGCTACACCTTC.

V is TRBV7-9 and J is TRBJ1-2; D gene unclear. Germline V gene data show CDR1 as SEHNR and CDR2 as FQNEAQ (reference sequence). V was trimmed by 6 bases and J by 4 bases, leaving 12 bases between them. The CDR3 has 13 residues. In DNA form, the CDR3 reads TGTGCCAGCAGACCAGACAATTCCTATGGCTACACCTTC. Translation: CASRPDNSYGYTF. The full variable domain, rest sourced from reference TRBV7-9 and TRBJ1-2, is DTGVSQNPRHKITKRGQNVTFRCDPISEHNRLYWYRQTLGQGPEFLTYFQNEAQLEKSRLLSDRFSAERPKGSFSTLEIQRTEQGDSAMYLCASRPDNSYGYTFGSGTRLTVV.

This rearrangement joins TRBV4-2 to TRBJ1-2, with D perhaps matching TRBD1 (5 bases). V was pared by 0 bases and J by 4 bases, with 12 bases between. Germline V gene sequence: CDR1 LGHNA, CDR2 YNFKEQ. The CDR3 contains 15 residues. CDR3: CASSQDGALGYGYTF. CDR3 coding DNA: TGTGCCAGCAGCCAAGATGGGGCCTTGGGCTATGGCTACACCTTC.

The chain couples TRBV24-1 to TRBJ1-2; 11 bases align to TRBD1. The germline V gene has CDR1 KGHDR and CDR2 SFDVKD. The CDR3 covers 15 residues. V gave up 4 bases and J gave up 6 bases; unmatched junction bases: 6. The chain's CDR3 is CATSDPGQGVNGYTF. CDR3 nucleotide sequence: TGTGCCACCAGTGACCCGGGACAGGGGGTGAATGGCTACACCTTC.

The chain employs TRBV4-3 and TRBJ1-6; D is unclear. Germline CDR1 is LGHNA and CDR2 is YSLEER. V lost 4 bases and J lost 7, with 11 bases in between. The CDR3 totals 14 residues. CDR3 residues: CASSLGGRNSPLHF. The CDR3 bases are TGCGCCAGCAGCCTCGGCGGGCGGAATTCACCCCTCCACTTT.

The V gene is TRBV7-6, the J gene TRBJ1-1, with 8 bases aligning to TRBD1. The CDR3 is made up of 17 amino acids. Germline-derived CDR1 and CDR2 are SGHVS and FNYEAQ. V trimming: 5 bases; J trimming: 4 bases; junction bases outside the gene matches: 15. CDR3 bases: TGTGCCAGCAGCCTAACCATTTCGGAAGACAGGGGCACTGAAGCTTTCTTT. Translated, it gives CASSLTISEDRGTEAFF.

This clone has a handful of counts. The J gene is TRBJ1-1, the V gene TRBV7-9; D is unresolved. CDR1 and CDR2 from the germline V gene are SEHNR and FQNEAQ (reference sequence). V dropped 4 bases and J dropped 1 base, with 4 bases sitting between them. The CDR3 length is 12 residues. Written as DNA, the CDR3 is TGTGCCAGCAGCTACACGAACACTGAAGCTTTCTTT. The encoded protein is CASSYTNTEAFF.

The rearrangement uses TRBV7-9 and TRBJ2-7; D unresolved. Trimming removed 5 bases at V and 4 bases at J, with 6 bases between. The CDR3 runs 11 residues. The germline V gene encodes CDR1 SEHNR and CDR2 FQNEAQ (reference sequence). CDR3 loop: CASSPGYEQYF. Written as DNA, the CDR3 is TGTGCCAGCAGCCCCGGTTACGAGCAGTACTTC. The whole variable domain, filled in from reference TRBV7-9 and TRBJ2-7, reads DTGVSQNPRHKITKRGQNVTFRCDPISEHNRLYWYRQTLGQGPEFLTYFQNEAQLEKSRLLSDRFSAERPKGSFSTLEIQRTEQGDSAMYLCASSPGYEQYFGPGTRLTVT.

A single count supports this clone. In DNA form, the CDR3 reads TGTGCCAGCAGCCAATTCCCCCCAGGAATATATGGCTACACCTTC. It is translated as CASSQFPPGIYGYTF. This chain links TRBV4-2 with TRBJ1-2, with unresolved D. CDR3 length: 15 residues. Germline loops: CDR1 LGHNA, CDR2 YNFKEQ. V gave up 2 bases and J gave up 5 bases, with 15 bases separating them.

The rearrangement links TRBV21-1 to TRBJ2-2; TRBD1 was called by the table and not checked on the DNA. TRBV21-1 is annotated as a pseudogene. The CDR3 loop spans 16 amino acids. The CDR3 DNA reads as TGTGCCAGCGATCCTAGGACAGGGGTGAACACCGGGGAGCTGTTTTTT. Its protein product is CASDPRTGVNTGELFF.

In DNA form, the CDR3 reads TGCGCCAGCAGCCAAGGGGTAGCGGGGGGGCAGACCGGGGAGCTGTTTTTT. Amino acids: CASSQGVAGGQTGELFF. The V gene is TRBV4-3, the J gene TRBJ2-2, with TRBD2 identical over 11 bases. The CDR3 is made up of 17 amino acids. Losses at the gene ends were 1 base for V and 5 bases for J; bases not matched to a gene: 6. Germline CDR1 LGHNA, CDR2 YSLEER.

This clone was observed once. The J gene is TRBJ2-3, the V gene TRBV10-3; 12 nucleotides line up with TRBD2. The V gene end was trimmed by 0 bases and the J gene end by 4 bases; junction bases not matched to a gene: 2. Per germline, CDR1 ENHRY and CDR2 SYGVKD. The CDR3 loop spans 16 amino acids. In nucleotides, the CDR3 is TGTGCCATCAGTGAGTCGGCTAGCGGGGGGGCAGATACGCAGTATTTT. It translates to CAISESASGGADTQYF.

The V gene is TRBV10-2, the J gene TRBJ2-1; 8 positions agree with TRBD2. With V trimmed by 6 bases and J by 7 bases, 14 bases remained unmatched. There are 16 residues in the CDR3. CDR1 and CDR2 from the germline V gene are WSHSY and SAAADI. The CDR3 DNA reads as TGCGCCAGCAGAGGCACACGGGGGGGCGGGTCAAATGAGCAGTTCTTC. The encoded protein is CASRGTRGGGSNEQFF.

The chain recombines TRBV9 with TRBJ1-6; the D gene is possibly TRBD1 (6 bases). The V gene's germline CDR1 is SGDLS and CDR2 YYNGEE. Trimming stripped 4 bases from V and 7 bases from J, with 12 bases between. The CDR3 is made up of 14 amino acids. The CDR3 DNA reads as TGTGCCAGCAGCTTTGACAGGACCAATTCACCCCTCCACTTT. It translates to CASSFDRTNSPLHF. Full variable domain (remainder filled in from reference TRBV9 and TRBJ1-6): DSGVTQTPKHLITATGQRVTLRCSPRSGDLSVYWYQQSLDQGLQFLIQYYNGEERAKGNILERFSAQQFPDLHSELNLSSLELGDSALYFCASSFDRTNSPLHFGNGTRLTVT.